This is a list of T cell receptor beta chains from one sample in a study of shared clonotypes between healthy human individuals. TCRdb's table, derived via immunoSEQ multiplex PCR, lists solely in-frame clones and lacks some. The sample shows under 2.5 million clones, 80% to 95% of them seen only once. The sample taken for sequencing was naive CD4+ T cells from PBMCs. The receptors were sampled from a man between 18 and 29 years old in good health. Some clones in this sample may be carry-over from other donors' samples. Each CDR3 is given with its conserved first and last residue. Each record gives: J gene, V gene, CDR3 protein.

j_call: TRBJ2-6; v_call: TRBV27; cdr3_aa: CASSLGSSGANVLTF
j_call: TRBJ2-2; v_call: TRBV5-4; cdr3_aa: CASSLGLGNTGELFF
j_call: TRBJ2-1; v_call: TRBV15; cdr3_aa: CATSRDLIAGDPEQFF
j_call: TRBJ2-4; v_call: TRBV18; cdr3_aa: CASSPGPGAKNIQYF
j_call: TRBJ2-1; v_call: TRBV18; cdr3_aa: CASSPPGAPFNEQFF
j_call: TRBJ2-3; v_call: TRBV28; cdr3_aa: CASSSRGASTDTQYF
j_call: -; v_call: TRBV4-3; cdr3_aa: CASSNRDKSSYEQYF
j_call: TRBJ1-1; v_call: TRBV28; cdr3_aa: CASSGPQGRTEAFF
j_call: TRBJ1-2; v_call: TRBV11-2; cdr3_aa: CASSLIRDQVSF
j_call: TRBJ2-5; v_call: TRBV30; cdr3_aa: CAHRQETQYF
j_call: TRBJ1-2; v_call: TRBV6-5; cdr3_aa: CASSYGFGGLGYTF
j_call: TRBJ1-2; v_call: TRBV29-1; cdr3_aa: CSVGFHREKEGYTF
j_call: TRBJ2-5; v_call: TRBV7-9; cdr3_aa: CASSLYADREVAQYF
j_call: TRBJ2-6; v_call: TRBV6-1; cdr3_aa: CASSEGRDSSSGANVLTF
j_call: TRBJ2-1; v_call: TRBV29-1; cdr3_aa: CSVTPGLAGGRSSYNEQFF
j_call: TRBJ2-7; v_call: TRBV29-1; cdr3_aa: CSVARVAYEQYF
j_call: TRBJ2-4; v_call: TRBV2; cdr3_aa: CASSEETKNIQYF
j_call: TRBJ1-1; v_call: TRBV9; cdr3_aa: CASSVRGIDTEAFF
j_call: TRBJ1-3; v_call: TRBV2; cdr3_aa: CASSVWGSSGGNTIYF
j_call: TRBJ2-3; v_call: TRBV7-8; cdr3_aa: CASSLRRTTDTQYF
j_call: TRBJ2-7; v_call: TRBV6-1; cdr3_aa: CASSVTGARHHYEQYF
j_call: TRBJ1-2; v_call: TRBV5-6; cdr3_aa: CASSRDRDPGYTF
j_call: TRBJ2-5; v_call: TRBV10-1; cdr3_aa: CASSGRTSGSSVETQYF
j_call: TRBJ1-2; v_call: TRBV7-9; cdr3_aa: CASSLAPDLLYGYTF
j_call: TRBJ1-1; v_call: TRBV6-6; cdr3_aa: CASSYPISTGTEAFF
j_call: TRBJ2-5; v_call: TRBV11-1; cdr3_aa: CASSLGETQYF
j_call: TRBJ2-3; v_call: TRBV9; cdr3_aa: CASSVATGLAGSDTQYF
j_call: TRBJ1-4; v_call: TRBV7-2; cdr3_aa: CASSLRTSGEKLFF
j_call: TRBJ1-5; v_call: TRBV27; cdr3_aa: CASSLTGDQPQHF
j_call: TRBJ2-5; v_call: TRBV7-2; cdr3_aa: CASSLGRYQETQYF
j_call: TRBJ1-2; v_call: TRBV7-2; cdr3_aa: CASSSGGITRTGKDGYTF
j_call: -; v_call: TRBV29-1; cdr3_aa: CSVGMLKAHEQYF
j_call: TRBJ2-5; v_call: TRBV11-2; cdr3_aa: CASSYRDPGAETQYF
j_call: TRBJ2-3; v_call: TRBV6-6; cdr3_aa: CASRADRGVTDTQYF
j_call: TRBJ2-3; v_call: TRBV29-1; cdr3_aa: CSVRGRASDTQYF
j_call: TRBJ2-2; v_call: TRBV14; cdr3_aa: CASSQAQRFTGELFF
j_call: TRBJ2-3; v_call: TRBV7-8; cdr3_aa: CASSLVLGSSTDTQYF
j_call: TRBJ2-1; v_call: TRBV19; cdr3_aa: CASSILAGGPTRNEQFF
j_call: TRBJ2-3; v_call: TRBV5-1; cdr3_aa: CASSLASSGSGSDTQYF
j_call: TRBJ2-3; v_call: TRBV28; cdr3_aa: CASRSGGSRDTQYF
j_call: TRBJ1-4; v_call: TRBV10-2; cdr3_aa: CASSEIATNEKLFF
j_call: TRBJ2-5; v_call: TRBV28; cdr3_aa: CASSFFGRQGRGETQYF
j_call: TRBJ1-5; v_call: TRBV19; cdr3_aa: CASSIRGAGNQPQHF
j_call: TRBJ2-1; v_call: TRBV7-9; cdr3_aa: CASSLGGGPSQEQFF
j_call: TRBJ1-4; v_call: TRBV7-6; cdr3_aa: CASSPGGGLNEKLFF